Listed here are 25 T cell receptor beta chains from one sample, sequenced in a study of early T cells in non-severe SARS-CoV-2 infection. TCRdb redid the calling of the 5' RACE reads with MiXCR, one entry per CDR3 protein. The sample yields 54,000 or so distinct CDR3 sequences, roughly 5.5% seen once. The sequenced sample was whole blood. The source of these receptors is an adult who was a healthcare worker with PCR-confirmed SARS-CoV-2 infection or an uninfected control (not recorded which).

This clonotype has at least ten counts. The rearrangement joins TRBV10-3 to TRBJ2-7; 8 bases match TRBD1. Germline V lookup: CDR1 ENHRY, CDR2 SYGVKD. V dropped 4 bases and J dropped 0; count of bases not matched to a gene: 2. CDR3 size: 14 residues. The CDR3 region has the DNA TGTGCCATCAGTGGGGACAGGAACTCCTACGAGCAGTACTTC. Its protein is CAISGDRNSYEQYF.

This clonotype was recorded at least ten times. This chain connects TRBV28 to TRBJ1-6; tentatively, D is TRBD1 (6 bases). Looked up from germline, CDR1 is MDHEN and CDR2 is SYDVKM. The CDR3 length is 15 residues. Deletions cut 2 bases from V and 7 bases from J, with 12 bases between. CDR3: CASSLGGIRNSPLHF. The CDR3 DNA reads as TGTGCCAGCAGTTTAGGGGGCATAAGGAATTCACCCCTCCACTTT.

Ten or more counts support this clonotype. The CDR3 DNA is TGTGCCAGCAGCTTAGCCGTTCTGGAAAGTTCACCCCTCCACTTT. This gives the protein CASSLAVLESSPLHF. This sequence joins TRBV7-9 and TRBJ1-6; D is ambiguous. With 0 bases removed from V and 9 bases from J, the gap between germline ends came to 12 bases. Per the germline V gene, CDR1 is SEHNR and CDR2 is FQNEAQ (reference sequence). This CDR3 is 15 amino acids long. Filled out from reference TRBV7-9 and TRBJ1-6, the complete variable domain reads DTGVSQNPRHKITKRGQNVTFRCDPISEHNRLYWYRQTLGQGPEFLTYFQNEAQLEKSRLLSDRFSAERPKGSFSTLEIQRTEQGDSAMYLCASSLAVLESSPLHFGNGTRLTVT.

Ten or more counts support this clonotype. The gene calls are TRBV24-1 and TRBJ1-5; 10 bases are shared with TRBD1. This CDR3 region has 14 residues. Germline assignment: CDR1 KGHDR and CDR2 SFDVKD. J gave up 2 bases and V 7 bases, and 1 base lay outside the gene matches. The CDR3 coding sequence is TGTGCCACCAGGGGACAGGGGCGCAATCAGCCCCAGCATTTT. This gives the protein CATRGQGRNQPQHF.

The V call is TRBV7-8, the J call TRBJ2-1; D is uncertain. There are 12 residues in the CDR3. The germline V gene encodes CDR1 SGHVS and CDR2 FQNEAQ. V lost 6 bases, J lost 5 bases, and 8 bases lay in between. The DNA for the CDR3 is TGTGCCAGCAGTCTGGGTCACAATGAGCAGTTCTTC. Protein product: CASSLGHNEQFF.

This clonotype showed up just a few times. The V call is TRBV7-9, the J call TRBJ2-7; no clear D gene. V shed 4 bases and J shed 0 bases, with 10 bases lying between them. CDR1 and CDR2 (germline): SEHNR, FQNEAQ (reference sequence). The CDR3 spans 14 residues. CDR3: CASSSSLSSYEQYF. Written as DNA, the CDR3 is TGTGCCAGCAGCTCCAGCCTGAGCTCCTACGAGCAGTACTTC.

In this sample, this clonotype turned up many times. V usage is TRBV29-1 and J usage is TRBJ1-2; D may be TRBD1 (6 bases). The CDR3 length is 13 residues. CDR1 SQVTM and CDR2 ANQGSEA come from the germline V gene. Trimming removed 4 bases from V and 2 bases from J, with 11 bases in between. CDR3 in amino acids: CSVGGGGNYGYTF. In DNA form, the CDR3 reads TGCAGCGTTGGTGGGGGCGGAAACTATGGCTACACCTTC.

In its sample, this clonotype was seen many times. The chain uses TRBV28 and TRBJ1-1; TRBD1 matches 8 bases. Germline CDR1 reads MDHEN; CDR2 reads SYDVKM. With 4 bases clipped from V and 8 bases from J, the junction kept 3 bases outside the gene matches. CDR3 size: 12 residues. CDR3 residues: CASSSTGVEAFF. The DNA for the CDR3 is TGTGCCAGCAGTTCGACAGGGGTGGAAGCTTTCTTT.

This clonotype was recorded many times. The V call is TRBV5-1, the J call TRBJ2-3; the D is unclear. The CDR3 totals 11 residues. Trimming shortened V by 2 bases and J by 2 bases, and 0 bases separated the two germline ends. Germline V gene lookup returns CDR1 SGHRS and CDR2 YFSETQ. CDR3 DNA sequence: TGCGCCAGCAGCTTCACAGATACGCAGTATTTT. This codes for CASSFTDTQYF.

This clonotype was recorded at least ten times. An end of the junction does not agree with germline; a read error may underlie this. The chain joins TRBV9 to TRBJ2-2; 8 bases are shared with TRBD2. CDR3 size: 14 residues. The germline V gene has CDR1 SGDLS and CDR2 YYNGEE. The CDR3 loop is CASSVGLATGELFF. The DNA of the CDR3 is TGCGCCAGCAGCGTAGGACTAGCAACCGGGGAGCTGTTTTTT.

This clonotype was detected many times. The chain uses TRBV4-1 and TRBJ2-4, with 8 positions matching TRBD1. The CDR3 has 15 residues. The V and J ends lost 5 bases and 8 bases, in that order; junction bases with no gene match: 11. Germline V gene sequence: CDR1 MGHRA, CDR2 YSYEKL. The DNA of the CDR3 is TGCGCCAGCAGCATATGGCGACAGGGGATACACATTCAGTACTTC. It encodes CASSIWRQGIHIQYF.

This clonotype was seen only a few times. The V gene is TRBV5-4, the J gene TRBJ2-3; perhaps TRBD1 as D (5 bases). Germline CDR1 reads SGHNT; CDR2 reads YYREEE (reference sequence). The V end was cut by 2 bases, the J end by 6 bases, with 13 bases between. The CDR3 sequence is 14 residues long. The CDR3 region is CASSLGGPGDTQYF. CDR3 nucleotides: TGTGCCAGCAGCTTAGGCGGCCCAGGGGATACGCAGTATTTT. Drawing the rest from reference TRBV5-4 and TRBJ2-3, the complete variable domain is ETGVTQSPTHLIKTRGQQVTLRCSSQSGHNTVSWYQQALGQGPQFIFQYYREEENGRGNFPPRFSGLQFPNYSSELNVNALELDDSALYLCASSLGGPGDTQYFGPGTRLTVL.

This clonotype was counted ten times or more. DNA of the CDR3: TGCGCCAGCAGCCAAGGGTGGGCGGGGGTAGACGAGCAGTACTTC. This gives the protein CASSQGWAGVDEQYF. The V gene is TRBV4-1, the J gene TRBJ2-7; TRBD2 aligns across 7 bases. The CDR3 covers 15 residues. The germline V gene encodes CDR1 MGHRA and CDR2 YSYEKL. The junction had 8 bases not matched to a gene; V was cut back by 1 base and J by 5 bases.

This clonotype was counted many times. V is TRBV13 and J is TRBJ2-2, with TRBD2 as a possible D gene (5 bases). Trimming left V 7 bases short and J 6 bases short, with 9 bases between. The CDR3 loop spans 12 amino acids. Per germline, CDR1 PRHDT and CDR2 FYEKMQ (reference sequence). The CDR3: CASKYGAGELFF. CDR3 bases: TGTGCCAGCAAGTACGGGGCCGGGGAGCTGTTTTTT.

This clonotype was counted ten times or more. Here the CDR3 reads CATSEGTELSGANVLTF. CDR3 sequence (DNA): TGTGCCACCAGTGAGGGGACAGAGCTCTCTGGGGCCAACGTCCTGACTTTC. V gene TRBV24-1 combines with J gene TRBJ2-6; 7 bases fit TRBD1. The CDR3 is 17 residues long. Germline CDR1 and CDR2: KGHDR and SFDVKD. Losses at the gene ends were 4 bases for V and 0 bases for J; bases not matched to a gene: 5.

This clonotype was detected many times. The rearrangement links TRBV30 to TRBJ2-3; 8 bases align to TRBD1. The CDR3 sequence is 14 residues long. CDR1 and CDR2 (germline): GTSNPN, SVGIG (reference sequence). The V and J ends lost 4 bases and 4 bases, in that order; junction bases with no gene match: 7. The CDR3 region has the DNA TGTGCCTGGAACGCGGCAGGGGGCGCAGATACGCAGTATTTT. Translating it yields CAWNAAGGADTQYF.

In this sample, this clonotype turned up many times. This rearrangement joins TRBV10-3 to TRBJ2-5; 7 bases line up with TRBD1. Germline V gene data show CDR1 as ENHRY and CDR2 as SYGVKD. V shed 10 bases, J shed 5 bases, and the junction held 13 bases outside the gene matches. The CDR3 loop spans 14 amino acids. The DNA for the CDR3 is TGTGCCACCTCAGGGGGAATTCAATCGGAGACCCAGTACTTC. Residues: CATSGGIQSETQYF.

This clonotype came up many times. The chain combines TRBV6-6 with TRBJ2-5; maybe TRBD2 (6 bases). CDR1 is MNHNY, CDR2 SVGAGI, per germline (reference sequence). The CDR3 is 15 amino acids. V was trimmed by 2 bases and J by 2 bases, leaving 12 bases between them. The CDR3 sequence is CASSYSLAQQETQYF. The CDR3 DNA reads as TGTGCCAGCAGTTACAGCCTAGCGCAACAAGAGACCCAGTACTTC.

There are many counts of this clonotype. The chain has TRBV20-1 and TRBJ2-3, with TRBD2 as a possible D gene (5 bases). Germline V CDR1 and CDR2: DFQATT, SNEGSKA (reference sequence). There are 16 residues in the CDR3. Trimming pared 5 bases from V and 5 bases from J, leaving 23 bases between. CDR3 nucleotide sequence: TGCAGTGCTCCGTTTAGAGGGTCACCTCGGGGAGATACGCAGTATTTT. It specifies CSAPFRGSPRGDTQYF.

This clonotype was seen repeatedly, ten times or more. The rearrangement uses TRBV27 and TRBJ2-4; the D is unclear. This CDR3 region has 15 residues. The V gene's germline CDR1 is MNHEY and CDR2 SMNVEV (reference sequence). Trimming took 6 bases from V and 1 from J, leaving 13 bases between them. The CDR3 DNA is TGTGCCAGCAGCCCTCTGGGGTCGGCCAAAAACATTCAGTACTTC. It is translated as CASSPLGSAKNIQYF.

The chain recombines TRBV19 with TRBJ2-4; D remains ambiguous. CDR1 and CDR2 from the germline V gene are LNHDA and SQIVND (reference sequence). V gave up 3 bases and J gave up 3 bases, with 9 bases separating them. The CDR3 length is 14 residues. This CDR3 reads CASSMKVDKNIQYF. CDR3 in DNA: TGTGCCAGTAGTATGAAGGTGGACAAAAACATTCAGTACTTC.

This clonotype was observed at least ten times. The chain joins TRBV12-5 to TRBJ2-1, with 7 bases matching TRBD2. V shed 0 bases, J shed 5 bases, and the junction held 7 bases outside the gene matches. There are 16 residues in the CDR3. Germline V lookup: CDR1 LGHNT, CDR2 FRNRAP. Written as DNA, the CDR3 is TGTGCTAGTGGTTTGGTACTTTGGAGCGGGAACAATGAGCAGTTCTTC. Encoded protein: CASGLVLWSGNNEQFF. Looking up the rest from reference TRBV12-5 and TRBJ2-1 gives the full variable domain: DARVTQTPRHKVTEMGQEVTMRCQPILGHNTVFWYRQTMMQGLELLAYFRNRAPLDDSGMPKDRFSAEMPDATLATLKIQPSEPRDSAVYFCASGLVLWSGNNEQFFGPGTRLTVL.

This clonotype has just a few counts. The chain carries TRBV27 and TRBJ2-1; 7 positions agree with TRBD2. Germline V gene data show CDR1 as MNHEY and CDR2 as SMNVEV (reference sequence). V shed 3 bases, J shed 7 bases, and the junction held 9 bases outside the gene matches. The CDR3 totals 15 residues. The CDR3 sequence: CASSLSGGLGNEQFF. CDR3 DNA sequence: TGTGCCAGCAGTTTGTCGGGGGGTTTGGGGAATGAGCAGTTCTTC.

This clonotype was found many times. J is TRBJ2-5 and V is TRBV12-3 or TRBV12-4, with TRBD2 matching 8 bases. The trim removed 1 base at V and 1 base at J, leaving 5 bases unmatched. CDR3 size: 16 residues. Here the CDR3 DNA reads TGTGCCAGCAGTTTAGGTAGCGGGGCTACCCAAGAGACCCAGTACTTC. Translation gives CASSLGSGATQETQYF.

This clonotype has at least ten counts. This chain joins TRBV4-3 and TRBJ2-4; 9 bases are a match to TRBD2. Germline V CDR1 and CDR2: LGHNA, YSLEER. The CDR3 is 19 amino acids. The J segment lost 0 bases and the V segment lost 0 bases, leaving 9 bases of the junction unmatched. Written as DNA, the CDR3 is TGCGCCAGCAGCCAAGATGCGGGGGGGCCGACTGTAGCCAAAAACATTCAGTACTTC. Residues: CASSQDAGGPTVAKNIQYF.